The sequence of this T cell receptor beta chain was determined in a study of T cell repertoires in ileal Crohn's disease. Study-level information: At surgery, less than 45% of patients smoked, with median disease duration about 7.9 years. The M6 sample came from neoterminal ileum during colonoscopy after surgery.

Concerning this clone itself: What it binds is unknown.

Some clones are missing from TCRdb's copy, which holds only in-frame ones; the method was immunoSEQ multiplex PCR. The sample comprises more than 12,000 clones, more than 60% of which are singletons, and approximately 4% rests with the top ten. Study-level results: Compared with CD4 T cells, sorted CD8 cells carried more expanded clones.

Time point meaning: neoterminal ileum biopsy at postoperative endoscopy, about 6 months after surgery. Material for sequencing was ileal tissue. The source of this sequence is an adult with Crohn's disease.

For the CDR3, the DNA is TGTGCCAGCAGCTTAAGCCCGGGGACAAGTTTTTTCTATGGCTACACCTTC. Encoded protein: CASSLSPGTSFFYGYTF. This chain uses TRBV11-2 with TRBJ1-2; the D gene is possibly TRBD1 (6 bases). Germline lookup yields CDR1 SGHAT and CDR2 FQNNGV. This CDR3 is built from 17 residues. V lost 2 bases, J lost 4 bases, and 20 bases lay in between.